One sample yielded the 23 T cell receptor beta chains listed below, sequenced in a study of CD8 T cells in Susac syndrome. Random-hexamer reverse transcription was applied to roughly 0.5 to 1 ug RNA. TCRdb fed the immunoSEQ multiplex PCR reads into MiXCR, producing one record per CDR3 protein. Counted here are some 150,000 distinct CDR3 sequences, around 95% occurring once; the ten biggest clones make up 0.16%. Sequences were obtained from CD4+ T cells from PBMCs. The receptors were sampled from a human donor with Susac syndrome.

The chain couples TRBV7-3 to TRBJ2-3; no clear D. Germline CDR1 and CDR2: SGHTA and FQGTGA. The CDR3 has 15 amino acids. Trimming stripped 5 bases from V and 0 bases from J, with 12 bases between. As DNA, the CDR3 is TGTGCCAGCAGCCCGAGTCTCTCTAGCACAGATACGCAGTATTTT. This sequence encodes CASSPSLSSTDTQYF.

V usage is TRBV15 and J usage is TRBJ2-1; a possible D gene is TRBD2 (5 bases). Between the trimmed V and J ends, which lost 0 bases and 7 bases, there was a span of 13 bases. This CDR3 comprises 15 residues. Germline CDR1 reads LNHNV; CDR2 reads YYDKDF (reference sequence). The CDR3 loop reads CATSREIGVGNEQFF. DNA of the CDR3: TGTGCCACCAGCAGAGAGATCGGGGTCGGAAATGAGCAGTTCTTC.

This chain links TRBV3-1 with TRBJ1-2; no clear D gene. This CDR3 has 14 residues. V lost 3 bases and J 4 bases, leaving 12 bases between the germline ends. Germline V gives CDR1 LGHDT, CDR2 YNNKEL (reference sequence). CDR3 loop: CASSHSDGFYGYTF. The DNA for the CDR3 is TGTGCCAGCAGCCACTCGGACGGATTCTATGGCTACACCTTC.

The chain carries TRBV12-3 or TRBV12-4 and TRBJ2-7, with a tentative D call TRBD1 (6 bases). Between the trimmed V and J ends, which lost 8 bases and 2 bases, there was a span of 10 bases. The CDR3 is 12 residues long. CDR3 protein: CASGGLPYEQYF. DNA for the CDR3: TGTGCCAGCGGGGGCCTACCCTACGAGCAGTACTTC.

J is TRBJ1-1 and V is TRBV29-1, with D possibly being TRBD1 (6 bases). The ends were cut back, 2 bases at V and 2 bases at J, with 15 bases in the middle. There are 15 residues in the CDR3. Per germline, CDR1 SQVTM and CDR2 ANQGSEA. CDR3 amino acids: CSVEFWGGPNTEAFF. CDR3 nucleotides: TGCAGCGTTGAATTTTGGGGGGGCCCAAACACTGAAGCTTTCTTT.

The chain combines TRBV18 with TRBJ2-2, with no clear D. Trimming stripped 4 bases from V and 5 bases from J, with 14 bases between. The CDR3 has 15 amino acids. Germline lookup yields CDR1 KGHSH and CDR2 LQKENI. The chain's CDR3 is CASSRNGEPTGELFF. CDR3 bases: TGTGCCAGCTCACGGAATGGTGAACCAACCGGGGAGCTGTTTTTT.

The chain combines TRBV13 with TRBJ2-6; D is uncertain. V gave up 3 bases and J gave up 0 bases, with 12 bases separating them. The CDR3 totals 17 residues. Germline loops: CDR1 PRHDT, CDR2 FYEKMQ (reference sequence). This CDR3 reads CASSLMASSSGANVLTF. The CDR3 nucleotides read TGTGCCAGCAGCTTGATGGCCAGTAGCTCTGGGGCCAACGTCCTGACTTTC.

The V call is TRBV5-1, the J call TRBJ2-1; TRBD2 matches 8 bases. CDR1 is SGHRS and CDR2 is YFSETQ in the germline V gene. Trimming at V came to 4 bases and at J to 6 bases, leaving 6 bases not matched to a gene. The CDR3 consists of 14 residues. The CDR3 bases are TGCGCCAGCAGCGAGAGGGCGGGGGGCAATGAGCAGTTCTTC. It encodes CASSERAGGNEQFF.

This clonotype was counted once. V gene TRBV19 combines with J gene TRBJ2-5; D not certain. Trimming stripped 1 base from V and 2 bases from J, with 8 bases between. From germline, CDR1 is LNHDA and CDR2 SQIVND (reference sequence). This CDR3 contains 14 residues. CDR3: CASSIGSHQETQYF. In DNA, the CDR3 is TGTGCCAGTAGTATAGGCAGCCATCAAGAGACCCAGTACTTC.

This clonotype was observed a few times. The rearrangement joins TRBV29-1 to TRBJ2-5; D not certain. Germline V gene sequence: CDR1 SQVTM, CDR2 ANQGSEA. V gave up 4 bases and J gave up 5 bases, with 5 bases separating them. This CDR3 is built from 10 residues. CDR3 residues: CSVGEETQYF. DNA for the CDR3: TGCAGCGTTGGCGAGGAGACCCAGTACTTC. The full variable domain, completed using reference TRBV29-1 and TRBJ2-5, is SAVISQKPSRDICQRGTSLTIQCQVDSQVTMMFWYRQQPGQSLTLIATANQGSEATYESGFVIDKFPISRPNLTFSTLTVSNMSPEDSSIYLCSVGEETQYFGPGTRLLVL.

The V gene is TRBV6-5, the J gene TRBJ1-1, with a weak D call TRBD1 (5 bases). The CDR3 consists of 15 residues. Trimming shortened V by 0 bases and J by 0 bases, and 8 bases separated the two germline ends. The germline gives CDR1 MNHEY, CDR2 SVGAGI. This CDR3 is CASSYSDSLNTEAFF. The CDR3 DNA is TGTGCCAGCAGTTACTCAGACAGCCTGAACACTGAAGCTTTCTTT.

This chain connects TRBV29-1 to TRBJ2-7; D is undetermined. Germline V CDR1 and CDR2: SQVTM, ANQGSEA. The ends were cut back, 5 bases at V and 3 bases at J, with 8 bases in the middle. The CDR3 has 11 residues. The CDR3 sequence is CSVLELYEQYF. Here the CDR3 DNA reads TGCAGCGTTCTGGAACTCTACGAGCAGTACTTC.

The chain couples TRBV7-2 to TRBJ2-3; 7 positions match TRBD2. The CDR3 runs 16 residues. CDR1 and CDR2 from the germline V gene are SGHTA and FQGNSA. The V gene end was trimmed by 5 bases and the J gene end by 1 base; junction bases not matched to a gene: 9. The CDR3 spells CASSPWISGGTDTQYF. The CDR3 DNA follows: TGTGCCAGCAGCCCCTGGATAAGCGGGGGCACAGATACGCAGTATTTT.

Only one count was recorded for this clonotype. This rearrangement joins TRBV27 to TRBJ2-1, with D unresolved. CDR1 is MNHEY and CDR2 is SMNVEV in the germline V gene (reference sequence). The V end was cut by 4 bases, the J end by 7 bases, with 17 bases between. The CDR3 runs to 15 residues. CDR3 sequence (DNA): TGTGCCAGCAGTTCGGTACAAGTCGGCCGGAATGAGCAGTTCTTC. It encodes CASSSVQVGRNEQFF.

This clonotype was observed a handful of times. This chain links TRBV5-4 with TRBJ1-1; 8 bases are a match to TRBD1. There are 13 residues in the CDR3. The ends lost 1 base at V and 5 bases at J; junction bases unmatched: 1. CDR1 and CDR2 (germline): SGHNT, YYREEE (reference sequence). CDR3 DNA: TGTGCCAGCAGCTTGACAGGGGGGACTGAAGCTTTCTTT. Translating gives CASSLTGGTEAFF.

CDR3 sequence reads: CASSLAGTSPNEQYF. In DNA form, the CDR3 reads TGTGCCAGCAGCTTAGCCGGGACTAGTCCCAACGAGCAGTACTTC. The rearrangement links TRBV7-2 to TRBJ2-7, with 8 positions matching TRBD2. This CDR3 is built from 15 residues. Germline values: CDR1 SGHTA, CDR2 FQGNSA. J gave up 5 bases and V 0 bases, and 6 bases lay outside the gene matches.

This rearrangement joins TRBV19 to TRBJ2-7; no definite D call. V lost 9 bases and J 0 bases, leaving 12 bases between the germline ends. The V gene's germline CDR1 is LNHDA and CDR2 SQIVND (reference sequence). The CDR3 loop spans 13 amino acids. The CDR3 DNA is TGTGCCAGCGGCGACGTTGCCTCCTACGAGCAGTACTTC. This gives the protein CASGDVASYEQYF.

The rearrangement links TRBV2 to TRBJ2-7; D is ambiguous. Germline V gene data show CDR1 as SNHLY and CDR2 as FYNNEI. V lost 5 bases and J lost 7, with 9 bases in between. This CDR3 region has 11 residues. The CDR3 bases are TGTGCCAGCAGTCCCTCCTGGGAGCAGTACTTC. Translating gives CASSPSWEQYF.

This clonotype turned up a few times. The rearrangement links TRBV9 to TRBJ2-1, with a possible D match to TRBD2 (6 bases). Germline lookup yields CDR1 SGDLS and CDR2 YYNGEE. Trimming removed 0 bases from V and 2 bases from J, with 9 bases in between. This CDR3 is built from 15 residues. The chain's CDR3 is CASSVGSGAYNEQFF. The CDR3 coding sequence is TGTGCCAGCAGCGTAGGTAGCGGCGCCTACAATGAGCAGTTCTTC.

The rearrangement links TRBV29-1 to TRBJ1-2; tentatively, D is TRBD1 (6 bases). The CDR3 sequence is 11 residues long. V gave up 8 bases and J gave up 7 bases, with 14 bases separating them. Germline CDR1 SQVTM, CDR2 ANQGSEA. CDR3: CSSAGAGGYTF. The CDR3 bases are TGCAGCTCTGCGGGGGCTGGTGGCTACACCTTC.

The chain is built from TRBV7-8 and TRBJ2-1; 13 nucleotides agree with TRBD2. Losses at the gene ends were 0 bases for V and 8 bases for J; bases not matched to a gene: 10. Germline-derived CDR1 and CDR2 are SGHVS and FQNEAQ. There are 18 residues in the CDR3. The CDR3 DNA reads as TGTGCCAGCAGCTTAGCGCGTGTACTAGCGGGGGGGCAGTATGAGCAGTTCTTC. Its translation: CASSLARVLAGGQYEQFF.

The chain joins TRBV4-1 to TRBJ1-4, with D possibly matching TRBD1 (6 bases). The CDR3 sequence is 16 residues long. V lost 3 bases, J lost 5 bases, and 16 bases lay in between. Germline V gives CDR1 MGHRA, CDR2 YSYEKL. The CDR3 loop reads CASSHEGGLGNEKLFF. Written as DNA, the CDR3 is TGCGCCAGCAGCCACGAGGGGGGGCTCGGGAATGAAAAACTGTTTTTT.

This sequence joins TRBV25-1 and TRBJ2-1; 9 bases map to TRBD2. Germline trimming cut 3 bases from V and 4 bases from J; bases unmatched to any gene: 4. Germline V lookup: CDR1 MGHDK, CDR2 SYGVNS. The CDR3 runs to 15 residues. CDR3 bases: TGTGCCAGCAGTGAGCGGCGGGGGGGGTACAATGAGCAGTTCTTC. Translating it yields CASSERRGGYNEQFF.